A single sample gave rise to the 2 T cell receptor beta chains below, sequenced in a study of OX40 agonist ivuxolimab in advanced cancers. TCRdb's table, derived via immunoSEQ multiplex PCR, lists solely in-frame clones and lacks some. Of 45,000 to 60,000 clones in the sample, nearly 85% are singletons; the top ten hold approximately 2.8%. Sequencing was performed on CD4+ or CD8+ T cells sorted from blood, taken in a trial of the OX40 agonist ivuxolimab. These receptors all come from an adult with an advanced solid tumor such as melanoma, head and neck, liver or kidney cancer.

This clone has only one observation. The V and J genes are TRBV2 and TRBJ2-2, with 14 bases lining up with TRBD2. V lost 6 bases and J lost 7; bases outside the gene matches: 4. Germline CDR1 reads SNHLY; CDR2 reads FYNNEI. This CDR3 is 15 amino acids long. The CDR3 region is CASRKGLAGDGELFF. CDR3 in DNA: TGTGCCAGCAGAAAGGGACTAGCGGGGGACGGGGAGCTGTTTTTT.

As DNA, the CDR3 is TGTGCCAGCAGTACCCCCTCGGGGGCAGGTTCCTACGAGCAGTACTTC. Translated: CASSTPSGAGSYEQYF. The chain links TRBV27 to TRBJ2-7, with D perhaps given as TRBD1 or TRBD2 (6 bases each). The CDR3 contains 16 residues. CDR1 and CDR2 from the germline V gene are MNHEY and SMNVEV (reference sequence). V lost 5 bases and J 1 base, leaving 18 bases between the germline ends.